The entry that follows covers one T cell receptor beta chain sequence. Its antigen remains unknown. This table comes from immunoSEQ multiplex PCR, and its TCRdb copy is limited to in-frame clones, with some not included. The sample holds over 85,000 clones, approximately 92% seen once. This sample is drawn from a study of T cell responses to AZD1222 COVID-19 vaccine. The CDR3 has 14 amino acids. V shed 3 bases and J shed 1 base, with 9 bases lying between them. Germline CDR1 reads SEHNR; CDR2 reads FQNEAQ (reference sequence). Study-wide findings and caveats: Nearly half of spike-specific TCRs reportedly go after variant regions that carry no mutations. Clonal diversity was possibly underestimated; the donors were predominantly white British and more often female. Once two AZD1222 doses were given, Spike-specific TCR breadth and depth went up. Only a handful of AZD1222 recipients were seropositive at baseline.

Here the sequenced sample was peripheral blood, taken 28 days after the second AZD1222 dose. The chain has TRBV7-9 and TRBJ2-5; weak D call: TRBD2 (7 bases). This receptor was taken from an adult who received the AZD1222 COVID-19 vaccine. CDR3 DNA sequence: TGTGCCAGCAGCTTTAGGGGGGGCCAAGAGACCCAGTACTTC. This translates into CASSFRGGQETQYF.